This entry describes one T cell receptor beta chain. Its target is not known. TCRdb re-called the 5' RACE reads with MiXCR, one entry per CDR3 protein. The sample gives around 440,000 distinct CDR3 sequences, 15% to 20% of which show up once; about 12% is in the top ten. This sample is part of a study of T-cell memory formation after mild COVID-19. For the study at large: Each donor largely had its own TCR clusters. Notes on the study in general: Pre-infection memory held some responding clones, suggesting pre-existing cross-reactive T cells responded.

The clonotype originates from an adult woman who had mild COVID-19 (a few samples of this study predate the infection). Cell type and time point are not known. Sequences were obtained from PBMCs or a T cell subset sorted from them (not recorded which).

The CDR3 bases are TGTGCCACCTGGACAGGGGTGGGGAGCTATGGCTACACCTTC. It is translated as CATWTGVGSYGYTF. The chain recombines TRBV6-1 with TRBJ1-2, with 9 positions matching TRBD1. Trimming removed 10 bases from V and 4 bases from J; junction bases left unmatched: 10. The CDR3 is made up of 14 amino acids. Germline V gene lookup returns CDR1 MNHNS and CDR2 SASEGT.